These 5 T cell receptor beta chains share one sample of origin, sequenced in a study of blood T cell repertoires in COVID-19. TCRdb's table, derived via immunoSEQ multiplex PCR, lists solely in-frame clones and lacks some. This sample has about 150,000 clones, with around 80% found just once. The sequenced sample consisted of peripheral blood. The receptor source for this set is a man between 60 and 70 years old who had recovered from COVID-19.

The chain recombines TRBV6-1 with TRBJ1-2, with 9 bases identical to TRBD1. V was clipped by 1 base and J by 2 bases; unmatched bases: 5. This CDR3 is 16 amino acids long. Germline assignment: CDR1 MNHNS and CDR2 SASEGT. This CDR3 reads CASSEGGTGWNYGYTF. In DNA form, the CDR3 reads TGTGCCAGCAGTGAAGGAGGGACAGGGTGGAACTATGGCTACACCTTC.

The J gene is TRBJ2-5, the V gene TRBV7-3; 7 nucleotides match TRBD2. Losses at the gene ends were 2 bases for V and 5 bases for J; bases not matched to a gene: 8. The germline gives CDR1 SGHTA, CDR2 FQGTGA. The CDR3 length is 15 residues. The CDR3 reads CASSLGASGAETQYF. In DNA form, the CDR3 reads TGTGCCAGCAGCTTAGGGGCTAGCGGCGCGGAGACCCAGTACTTC.

The chain joins TRBV24-1 to TRBJ2-1; TRBD2 agrees at 7 bases. CDR3 size: 18 residues. Per the germline V gene, CDR1 is KGHDR and CDR2 is SFDVKD. Trimming cost V 5 bases and J 6 bases; bases outside gene matches: 18. The CDR3 bases are TGTGCCACCAGTGGTCCGACACTTGATAGCGGGCCATTCAATGAGCAGTTCTTC. It encodes CATSGPTLDSGPFNEQFF.

The V and J genes are TRBV27 and TRBJ2-7; D perhaps matches TRBD1 (5 bases). V lost 2 bases and J 3 bases, leaving 11 bases between the germline ends. In germline, CDR1 is MNHEY, CDR2 SMNVEV (reference sequence). This CDR3 has 14 amino acids. CDR3 DNA sequence: TGTGCCAGCAGTTTAAGTAGGGGAAGCTACGAGCAGTACTTC. It specifies CASSLSRGSYEQYF.

V usage is TRBV19 and J usage is TRBJ2-1; possibly TRBD2 for D (6 bases). There are 14 residues in the CDR3. The V gene lost 1 base and the J gene lost 5 bases, with 9 bases spanning the gap. From germline, CDR1 is LNHDA and CDR2 SQIVND (reference sequence). The CDR3 reads CASSIAGVHNEQFF. The CDR3 DNA sequence: TGTGCCAGTAGTATAGCGGGAGTCCACAATGAGCAGTTCTTC.